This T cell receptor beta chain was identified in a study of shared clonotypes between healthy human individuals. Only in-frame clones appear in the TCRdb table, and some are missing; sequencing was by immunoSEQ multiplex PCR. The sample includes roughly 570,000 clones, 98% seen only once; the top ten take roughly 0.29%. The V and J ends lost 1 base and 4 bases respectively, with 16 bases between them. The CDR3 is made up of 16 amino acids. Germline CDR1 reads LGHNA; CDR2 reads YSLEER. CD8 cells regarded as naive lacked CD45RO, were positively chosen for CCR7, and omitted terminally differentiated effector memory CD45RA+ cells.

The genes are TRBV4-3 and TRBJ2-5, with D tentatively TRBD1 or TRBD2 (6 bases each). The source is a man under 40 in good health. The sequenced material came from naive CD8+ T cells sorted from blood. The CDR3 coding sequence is TGCGCCAGCAGCCAAGCGGGGGCTCGGGGTCGAGAGACCCAGTACTTC. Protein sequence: CASSQAGARGRETQYF.